The sequence of this T cell receptor (beta chain) was determined in a study of T cell repertoires in cytomegalovirus infection. Points on this clonotype: Just one base apart from a much larger clone, this may be a read error.

CDR1 and CDR2 from the germline V gene are SGHTA and FQGNSA. This CDR3 comprises 17 residues. TCRdb called the reads again in MiXCR, with one record for every CDR3 protein. Of approximately 160,000 distinct CDR3 sequences detected, roughly a sixth appear once; the ten largest clones hold about 17%. The chain couples TRBV7-2 to TRBJ1-2; 8 bases agree with TRBD1. The material sequenced was CD8+ T cells from PBMCs. The TCR sequence derives from a human donor in good health (CMV status not recorded). Some clones in this sample may be carry-over from other donors' samples. CDR3 loop: CASSLAEDRARFYGSTF. CDR3 nucleotide sequence: TGTGCCAGCAGCTTAGCCGAGGACAGGGCCCGTTTCTATGGCTCCACCTTC.